This TCR beta chain appears in the sequencing data of a study of vaccination and CD4 T cells after COVID-19. For the study at large: Investigators drew the post-COVID samples a median about 98 days after diagnosis, with a range of 35 to 161.

Germline CDR1 LNHDA, CDR2 SQIVND (reference sequence). Germline trimming cut 5 bases from V and 5 bases from J; bases unmatched to any gene: 11. The CDR3 runs 18 residues. Cultured CD4+ T cell DNA underwent sequencing with the Oncomine TCR Beta short-read assay. DNA came from CD4+ T cells after culture. TCRdb reanalysed the PCR reads using MiXCR and keeps one entry per CDR3 protein. Seen here are 13,000 to 15,000 distinct CDR3 sequences, 52% observed once, and the top ten hold about 9%. Sample treatment: roughly 10-day PBMC culture with coronavirus spike peptide pools or control peptides (ViraFEST assay). ViraFEST used peptide pools to expand antigen-specific T cells, then sequenced TCRs. About this clonotype itself: The target antigen is unknown.

Findings and caveats of the study: Investigators enrolled relatively few convalescent patients and included no early post-infection timepoints.

Specimen: CD4+ T cells from blood, cultured in vitro. This chain joins TRBV19 and TRBJ2-5; 16 nucleotides line up with TRBD2. This clonotype originated in a human donor who had recovered from COVID-19. The CDR3: CASSPGGTSGRVRETQYF. The CDR3 region has the DNA TGTGCCAGTAGTCCCGGGGGGACTAGCGGGAGGGTACGGGAGACCCAGTACTTC.